The present TCR beta chain was sequenced within a study of technical replicates of blood from four donors. V shed 6 bases and J shed 10 bases, with 21 bases lying between them. CDR3 length: 15 amino acids. Germline V gives CDR1 MGHRA, CDR2 YSYEKL. This table comes from immunoSEQ multiplex PCR, and its TCRdb copy is limited to in-frame clones, with some not included. Among around 83,000 clones, around 94% were seen once, and the ten largest hold 0.2% to 0.3%. Sequenced: T cells isolated from PBMCs. The TCR was taken from a human donor in good health. The chain combines TRBV4-1 with TRBJ1-4; tentatively, D is TRBD1 (6 bases). The CDR3 coding sequence is TGCGCCAGCAGTTGGAGGACAGACAACGTGGGAAAACTGTTTTTT. It specifies CASSWRTDNVGKLFF.